The 30 T cell receptor beta chains below all came from one sample that was sequenced in a study of blood T cell repertoires in COVID-19. The protocol was immunoSEQ multiplex PCR, while the TCRdb copy is restricted to in-frame clones and leaves out a portion. The table records about 83,000 clones, roughly 90% of them present only once. Input material: peripheral blood. The receptors stem from a woman of 80 years or more with active or convalescent COVID-19.

This chain uses TRBV7-3 with TRBJ2-2; a weak D match, TRBD1 (6 bases). Germline CDR1 is SGHTA and CDR2 is FQGTGA. V gave up 4 bases and J gave up 5 bases, with 14 bases separating them. The length of the CDR3 is 15 residues. This CDR3 is CASSSFRGSTGELFF. The CDR3 nucleotides read TGTGCCAGCAGCTCTTTTAGGGGGTCGACCGGGGAGCTGTTTTTT.

The chain is built from TRBV18 and TRBJ2-3, with 8 positions matching TRBD2. V lost 6 bases and J lost 2; bases outside the gene matches: 16. This CDR3 has 18 amino acids. CDR1 and CDR2 (germline): KGHSH, LQKENI. CDR3 residues: CASSFSAVRGGLTDTQYF. The CDR3 bases are TGTGCCAGCTCGTTCTCGGCCGTCCGGGGGGGACTCACAGATACGCAGTATTTT.

In DNA form, the CDR3 reads TGTGCCACCAGCAGACGGGGGGCGGCTGAAGCTTTCTTT. Translating gives CATSRRGAAEAFF. The gene calls are TRBV15 and TRBJ1-1, with D perhaps matching TRBD1 (6 bases). Germline-derived CDR1 and CDR2 are LNHNV and YYDKDF (reference sequence). The length of the CDR3 is 13 residues. V was cut by 2 bases and J by 6 bases, with 10 bases left in between.

The chain is built from TRBV5-1 and TRBJ2-2; D might be TRBD1 (5 bases). Trimming shortened V by 0 bases and J by 5 bases, and 11 bases separated the two germline ends. Germline lookup yields CDR1 SGHRS and CDR2 YFSETQ. The CDR3 sequence is 15 residues long. CDR3 DNA: TGCGCCAGCAGCTTGGCAGGGTTTGCTACCGGGGAGCTGTTTTTT. It codes for CASSLAGFATGELFF.

The chain has TRBV2 and TRBJ1-5, with D tentatively TRBD1 (6 bases). The V end lost 7 bases, the J end lost 7 bases, and 17 bases lay between the germline ends. The CDR3 consists of 14 residues. Germline V gene data show CDR1 as SNHLY and CDR2 as FYNNEI. The DNA of the CDR3 is TGTGCCAGCAACCGCTATGGGGGCAGGCAGCCCCAGCATTTT. The encoded protein is CASNRYGGRQPQHF.

The chain employs TRBV6-5 and TRBJ1-2; D is unresolved. V dropped 6 bases and J dropped 4 bases, with 15 bases sitting between them. The length of the CDR3 is 14 residues. In germline, CDR1 is MNHEY, CDR2 SVGAGI. Written as DNA, the CDR3 is TGTGCCAGCAGCCAGAGCGTCCCGGCCTATGGCTACACCTTC. It specifies CASSQSVPAYGYTF.

The rearrangement uses TRBV27 and TRBJ1-4; D is possibly TRBD1 (5 bases). The V and J ends lost 2 bases and 7 bases respectively, with 11 bases between them. CDR3 length: 14 residues. Germline V gives CDR1 MNHEY, CDR2 SMNVEV (reference sequence). The chain's CDR3 is CASSLRLGGEKLFF. The CDR3 region has the DNA TGTGCCAGCAGTTTACGGCTCGGGGGTGAAAAACTGTTTTTT.

This sequence joins TRBV28 and TRBJ2-5, with 14 bases that match TRBD2. This CDR3 has 17 amino acids. Germline V gives CDR1 MDHEN, CDR2 SYDVKM. The trim removed 6 bases at V and 1 base at J, leaving 7 bases unmatched. The CDR3 spells CASSQIGTSGSQETQYF. The CDR3 DNA reads as TGTGCCAGCAGCCAAATCGGGACTAGCGGGAGCCAAGAGACCCAGTACTTC. Full variable domain (rest looked up from reference TRBV28 and TRBJ2-5): DVKVTQSSRYLVKRTGEKVFLECVQDMDHENMFWYRQDPGLGLRLIYFSYDVKMKEKGDIPEGYSVSREKKERFSLILESASTNQTSMYLCASSQIGTSGSQETQYFGPGTRLLVL.

V usage is TRBV25-1 and J usage is TRBJ1-4, with D possibly TRBD1 on 5 matching bases. Trimming took off 3 bases at V and 8 bases at J, with 10 bases between the two ends. The CDR3 sequence is 13 residues long. CDR1 MGHDK and CDR2 SYGVNS come from the germline V gene. The CDR3 spells CASSDWEGEKLFF. In nucleotides, the CDR3 is TGTGCCAGCAGTGACTGGGAGGGGGAAAAACTGTTTTTT. Combining the CDR3 with reference TRBV25-1 and TRBJ1-4 gives the whole variable domain EADIYQTPRYLVIGTGKKITLECSQTMGHDKMYWYQQDPGMELHLIHYSYGVNSTEKGDLSSESTVSRIRTEHFPLTLESARPSHTSQYLCASSDWEGEKLFFGSGTQLSVL.

The rearrangement links TRBV6-5 to TRBJ1-3; D unresolved. The CDR3 is made up of 16 amino acids. The V end lost 0 bases, the J end lost 0 bases, and 9 bases lay between the germline ends. Germline CDR1 MNHEY, CDR2 SVGAGI. The CDR3: CASSYSVSSSGNTIYF. The CDR3 nucleotides read TGTGCCAGCAGTTACTCGGTCTCCAGCTCTGGAAACACCATATATTTT.

The chain has TRBV6-6 and TRBJ2-2, with 8 bases fitting TRBD1. Germline assignment: CDR1 MNHNY and CDR2 SVGAGI (reference sequence). This CDR3 has 16 residues. J was trimmed by 7 bases and V by 6 bases; bases with no gene match: 13. DNA of the CDR3: TGTGCCAGCAGACAGACCGGGACAGGCGAAAACGGGGAGCTGTTTTTT. Encoded protein: CASRQTGTGENGELFF.

V and J are TRBV27 and TRBJ2-6; TRBD1 matches 10 bases. Germline V lookup: CDR1 MNHEY, CDR2 SMNVEV (reference sequence). The CDR3 length is 16 residues. V lost 10 bases, J lost 1 base, and 7 bases stayed unmatched. In DNA form, the CDR3 reads TGTGCCATGCGACAGGGGGCCGATTCTGGGGCCAACGTCCTGACTTTC. Translating gives CAMRQGADSGANVLTF.

The CDR3 sequence is CASSQGGTIYF. The DNA of the CDR3 is TGCGCCAGCAGCCAAGGAGGCACCATATATTTT. The rearrangement links TRBV4-3 to TRBJ1-3; D is unclear. CDR1 LGHNA and CDR2 YSLEER come from the germline V gene. Trimming removed 1 base from V and 9 bases from J, with 4 bases in between. This CDR3 comprises 11 residues.

The chain employs TRBV28 and TRBJ1-5, with 7 bases fitting TRBD1. Losses at the gene ends were 5 bases for V and 2 bases for J; bases not matched to a gene: 3. The CDR3 sequence is 14 residues long. Per the germline V gene, CDR1 is MDHEN and CDR2 is SYDVKM. CDR3 amino acids: CASSRQGGNQPQHF. The CDR3 DNA follows: TGTGCCAGCAGTCGACAGGGCGGCAATCAGCCCCAGCATTTT.

This clone was picked up a small number of times. V usage is TRBV19 and J usage is TRBJ1-2; D is perhaps TRBD1 (5 bases). CDR1 and CDR2 from the germline V gene are LNHDA and SQIVND (reference sequence). The germline V and J ends were trimmed by 6 bases and 4 bases, with 9 bases remaining between them. This CDR3 comprises 12 residues. The CDR3 spells CASRETVYGYTF. In DNA, the CDR3 is TGTGCCAGTAGAGAGACAGTCTATGGCTACACCTTC.

This rearrangement joins TRBV7-9 to TRBJ2-3, with 10 bases aligning to TRBD1. The J segment lost 6 bases and the V segment lost 2 bases, leaving 11 bases of the junction unmatched. The CDR3 is 17 residues long. Germline V gene lookup returns CDR1 SEHNR and CDR2 FQNEAQ (reference sequence). The CDR3 is CASSLILVGQGVDTQYF. CDR3 bases: TGTGCCAGCAGCTTAATCTTAGTCGGACAGGGGGTTGATACGCAGTATTTT.

The J gene is TRBJ2-6, the V gene TRBV15; D perhaps matches TRBD2 (7 bases). Germline V CDR1 and CDR2: LNHNV, YYDKDF (reference sequence). V lost 0 bases and J lost 0, with 12 bases in between. The CDR3 runs 18 residues. The CDR3, as DNA: TGTGCCACCAGCAGAGATGCGGGGGCATACTCTGGGGCCAACGTCCTGACTTTC. Its protein is CATSRDAGAYSGANVLTF.

The chain links TRBV5-1 to TRBJ1-4; D remains unclear. Germline V gene data show CDR1 as SGHRS and CDR2 as YFSETQ. This CDR3 spans 14 amino acids. Trimming took off 0 bases at V and 5 bases at J, with 8 bases between the two ends. CDR3 protein: CASSLGGVNEKLFF. The CDR3 region has the DNA TGCGCCAGCAGCTTGGGGGGAGTGAATGAAAAACTGTTTTTT.

The chain links TRBV3-1 (or the pseudogene TRBV3-2) to TRBJ1-1; D is perhaps TRBD1 (5 bases). Germline V gives CDR1 LGHDT, CDR2 YNNKEL (reference sequence). The V gene lost 6 bases and the J gene lost 2 bases, with 19 bases spanning the gap. The CDR3 runs to 16 residues. CDR3 sequence (DNA): TGTGCCAGCAGTCAGATGTCCAGGGTAAGCAACACTGAAGCTTTCTTT. This sequence encodes CASSQMSRVSNTEAFF.

This chain joins TRBV11-1 and TRBJ2-7; 10 nucleotides align to TRBD2. Germline V CDR1 and CDR2: SGHAT, FQDESV (reference sequence). After removal of 3 bases from V and 2 bases from J, the junction contained 4 bases not matched to a gene. The CDR3 runs 15 residues. Written as DNA, the CDR3 is TGTGCCAGCAGCTTGCTAGCGGGGGCCGCCTACGAGCAGTACTTC. Its protein is CASSLLAGAAYEQYF.

This clone was seen more than once but under ten times. The chain uses TRBV19 and TRBJ1-1, with D possibly matching TRBD1 (6 bases). CDR1 and CDR2 (germline): LNHDA, SQIVND (reference sequence). V lost 0 bases and J lost 6, with 11 bases in between. This CDR3 is 14 amino acids long. CDR3 sequence: CASSIDRGSPEAFF. The DNA of the CDR3 is TGTGCCAGTAGTATAGACAGGGGTAGCCCTGAAGCTTTCTTT.

This chain connects TRBV4-1 to TRBJ1-5; D unclear. Looked up from germline, CDR1 is MGHRA and CDR2 is YSYEKL. Between the trimmed V and J ends, which lost 0 bases and 9 bases, there was a span of 9 bases. This CDR3 has 13 amino acids. The DNA of the CDR3 is TGCGCCAGCAGCCAAGATTTTCGTCGGCCCCAGCATTTT. It specifies CASSQDFRRPQHF.

This clone was observed once. The rearrangement joins TRBV4-1 to TRBJ1-1, with TRBD1 identical over 8 bases. V lost 4 bases and J lost 7; bases outside the gene matches: 11. CDR3 length: 15 amino acids. Germline V gene lookup returns CDR1 MGHRA and CDR2 YSYEKL. The CDR3 spells CASSPSPGTGGEAFF. In nucleotides, the CDR3 is TGCGCCAGCAGCCCGTCCCCCGGGACAGGAGGTGAAGCTTTCTTT.

The V gene is TRBV9, the J gene TRBJ1-6, with D perhaps TRBD1 (5 bases). V was trimmed by 4 bases and J by 9 bases, leaving 17 bases between them. CDR3 length: 15 amino acids. Per germline, CDR1 SGDLS and CDR2 YYNGEE. The CDR3, as DNA: TGTGCCAGCAGCCCCCCGGGGGGTGTCGGTTCACCCCTCCACTTT. This codes for CASSPPGGVGSPLHF.

This chain links TRBV10-1 with TRBJ1-1; D may be TRBD1 (6 bases). CDR3 length equals 13 residues. The V gene lost 9 bases and the J gene lost 0 bases, with 11 bases spanning the gap. Germline V gene data show CDR1 as WNHNN and CDR2 as SYGVQD (reference sequence). The CDR3: CARYRALNTEAFF. For the CDR3, the DNA is TGCGCCAGATACAGGGCTTTGAACACTGAAGCTTTCTTT.

The V and J genes are TRBV19 and TRBJ2-5, with 14 positions matching TRBD2. The CDR3 covers 19 residues. V lost 6 bases, J lost 5 bases, and 17 bases stayed unmatched. CDR1 is LNHDA, CDR2 SQIVND, per germline (reference sequence). CDR3 sequence: CASSTQGTSGGRGRETQYF. The CDR3, as DNA: TGTGCCAGTAGCACCCAGGGGACTAGCGGGGGCCGCGGGCGGGAGACCCAGTACTTC.

This chain uses TRBV6-2 or TRBV6-3 with TRBJ1-2; 7 positions match TRBD1. Trimming took 6 bases from V and 4 from J; bases not matched to a gene: 11. Germline CDR1 and CDR2: MNHEY and SVGEGT. The CDR3 totals 15 residues. The chain's CDR3 is CASSPGTEVAYGYTF. The CDR3 DNA follows: TGTGCCAGCAGCCCGGGGACAGAGGTTGCCTATGGCTACACCTTC.

The chain uses TRBV27 and TRBJ1-2, with 8 bases aligning to TRBD1. Germline CDR1 MNHEY, CDR2 SMNVEV (reference sequence). J was trimmed by 1 base and V by 4 bases; bases with no gene match: 5. The length of the CDR3 is 15 residues. CDR3 in DNA: TGTGCCAGCAGTTGGGACAGGCTTCTTAACTATGGCTACACCTTC. Amino acids: CASSWDRLLNYGYTF.

The genes are TRBV7-2 and TRBJ2-3; tentative D call: TRBD1 (6 bases). Germline V gene data show CDR1 as SGHTA and CDR2 as FQGNSA. The CDR3 runs 15 residues. Trimming took 2 bases from V and 5 from J, leaving 14 bases between them. The CDR3 coding sequence is TGTGCCAGCAGCTTACAGGGGCCACCAGGAGATACGCAGTATTTT. Translating gives CASSLQGPPGDTQYF.

V gene TRBV5-1 combines with J gene TRBJ2-1, with unresolved D. Germline V lookup: CDR1 SGHRS, CDR2 YFSETQ. The CDR3 covers 11 residues. Trimming removed 2 bases at V and 8 bases at J, with 5 bases between. CDR3 residues: CASSLLDEQFF. CDR3 nucleotide sequence: TGCGCCAGCAGCTTACTTGATGAGCAGTTCTTC.